Each of the 28 T cell receptor beta chains below was sequenced from the same sample in a study of T cell responses to AZD1222 COVID-19 vaccine. Sequenced by immunoSEQ multiplex PCR; TCRdb stores in-frame clones only, minus some. The sample lists around 110,000 clones, roughly 87% occurring once. Sequenced material: peripheral blood, taken on day 0 of AZD1222 vaccination. All receptors come from an adult in good health.

The V gene is TRBV19, the J gene TRBJ2-3, with a tentative D call TRBD2 (6 bases). With 6 bases removed from V and 4 bases from J, the gap between germline ends came to 11 bases. The CDR3 is 13 residues long. CDR1 and CDR2 from the germline V gene are LNHDA and SQIVND (reference sequence). CDR3: CASSRGLSDTQYF. The CDR3 DNA is TGTGCCAGTAGCCGGGGACTCTCAGATACGCAGTATTTT.

The genes are TRBV4-2 and TRBJ2-7; maybe TRBD2 (5 bases). Trimming shortened V by 1 base and J by 1 base, and 11 bases separated the two germline ends. Per germline, CDR1 LGHNA and CDR2 YNFKEQ. The CDR3 runs 15 residues. The CDR3 coding sequence is TGTGCCAGCAGCCAAGCGGGAACAGAGTCCTACGAGCAGTACTTC. Protein product: CASSQAGTESYEQYF.

The genes are TRBV7-8 and TRBJ1-6; D is ambiguous. The CDR3 covers 13 residues. The V gene lost 5 bases and the J gene lost 11 bases, with 13 bases spanning the gap. The germline V gene has CDR1 SGHVS and CDR2 FQNEAQ. CDR3 coding DNA: TGTGCCAGCAGCGTAACCGACAAGACACCCCTCCACTTT. Translating it yields CASSVTDKTPLHF.

V gene TRBV11-2 combines with J gene TRBJ2-5; TRBD2 agrees at 8 bases. The V gene's germline CDR1 is SGHAT and CDR2 FQNNGV. Trimming at V came to 2 bases and at J to 2 bases, leaving 4 bases not matched to a gene. The CDR3 has 15 amino acids. The CDR3 reads CASSLSSGGQETQYF. The CDR3 nucleotides are TGTGCCAGCAGCTTATCGAGCGGGGGACAAGAGACCCAGTACTTC.

This clone turned up a few times. The chain has TRBV2 and TRBJ1-2; D gene ambiguous. V lost 7 bases and J 4 bases, leaving 19 bases between the germline ends. The CDR3 contains 15 residues. Germline CDR1 reads SNHLY; CDR2 reads FYNNEI. The CDR3 sequence: CASTLGPGALYGYTF. DNA of the CDR3: TGTGCCAGCACCTTAGGGCCAGGCGCCCTCTATGGCTACACCTTC.

This chain joins TRBV29-1 and TRBJ1-4; perhaps TRBD1 as D (5 bases). V lost 5 bases and J lost 6, with 16 bases in between. Germline V gives CDR1 SQVTM, CDR2 ANQGSEA. The CDR3 runs 14 residues. CDR3 in amino acids: CSVRGQNVDEKLFF. DNA of the CDR3: TGCAGCGTTCGCGGACAAAATGTAGATGAAAAACTGTTTTTT.

The gene calls are TRBV30 and TRBJ1-6; no reliable D call. Trimming took off 3 bases at V and 7 bases at J, with 10 bases between the two ends. The CDR3 runs 13 residues. The germline V gene encodes CDR1 GTSNPN and CDR2 SVGIG (reference sequence). CDR3 residues: CAWRPVLNSPLHF. DNA of the CDR3: TGTGCCTGGAGGCCAGTACTAAATTCACCCCTCCACTTT.

The chain employs TRBV19 and TRBJ1-2; D gene ambiguous. V lost 3 bases and J lost 3, with 11 bases in between. The CDR3 is 14 amino acids. Germline lookup yields CDR1 LNHDA and CDR2 SQIVND (reference sequence). CDR3 sequence (DNA): TGTGCCAGTAGTATCCCCCTTGGGGACTATGGCTACACCTTC. It yields the protein CASSIPLGDYGYTF.

The V gene is TRBV30, the J gene TRBJ2-7; tentative D call: TRBD1 (7 bases). Per the germline V gene, CDR1 is GTSNPN and CDR2 is SVGIG (reference sequence). This CDR3 spans 15 amino acids. Trimming cost V 4 bases and J 0 bases, with 16 bases left between them. CDR3 coding DNA: TGTGCCTGGAATCAGGGGGGAACCCTCTCCTACGAGCAGTACTTC. Its protein product is CAWNQGGTLSYEQYF. Drawing the rest from reference TRBV30 and TRBJ2-7, the complete variable domain is SQTIHQWPATLVQPVGSPLSLECTVEGTSNPNLYWYRQAAGRGLQLLFYSVGIGQISSEVPQNLSASRPQDRQFILSSKKLLLSDSGFYLCAWNQGGTLSYEQYFGPGTRLTVT.

The sample holds one count of this clone. The chain carries TRBV10-1 and TRBJ2-3; the match to TRBD2 covers 15 bases. The CDR3 covers 16 residues. Germline CDR1 reads WNHNN; CDR2 reads SYGVQD (reference sequence). V lost 6 bases to trimming and J lost 5 bases; unmatched junction nucleotides: 6. CDR3 coding DNA: TGCGCCAGCAGCTCCGGACTAGCGGGAGGGGTAGATACGCAGTATTTT. Translating gives CASSSGLAGGVDTQYF.

The genes are TRBV19 and TRBJ1-1, with a possible D match to TRBD1 (6 bases). Trimming took off 3 bases at V and 7 bases at J, with 12 bases between the two ends. The CDR3 spans 13 residues. The germline CDR1 and CDR2 sequences are LNHDA and SQIVND (reference sequence). Here the CDR3 DNA reads TGTGCCAGTAGTATTAGGGGGGGCGTTGAAGCTTTCTTT. Encoded protein: CASSIRGGVEAFF.

The rearrangement links TRBV6-5 to TRBJ2-1; 12 positions match TRBD2. Trimming cost V 0 bases and J 9 bases; bases outside gene matches: 3. The CDR3 runs to 15 residues. The germline V gene encodes CDR1 MNHEY and CDR2 SVGAGI. CDR3 sequence: CASSYSTSGSGEQFF. CDR3 DNA: TGTGCCAGCAGTTACTCGACTAGCGGGAGCGGTGAGCAGTTCTTC.

The chain has TRBV27 and TRBJ2-7; D tentatively fits TRBD1 or TRBD2 (6 bases each). This CDR3 comprises 15 residues. The germline CDR1 and CDR2 sequences are MNHEY and SMNVEV (reference sequence). V lost 1 base, J lost 3 bases, and 13 bases lay in between. In nucleotides, the CDR3 is TGTGCCAGCAGTTTATTAGGGGGGACCGTCTACGAGCAGTACTTC. Its protein is CASSLLGGTVYEQYF.

V usage is TRBV12-3 or TRBV12-4 and J usage is TRBJ2-3, with D hard to call. The CDR3 is 10 residues long. With 3 bases removed from V and 6 bases from J, the gap between germline ends came to 1 base. CDR3 loop: CASSFDTQYF. CDR3 coding DNA: TGTGCCAGCAGTTTTGATACGCAGTATTTT.

V is TRBV28 and J is TRBJ1-2; 7 bases map to TRBD1. CDR1 and CDR2 from the germline V gene are MDHEN and SYDVKM. The CDR3 extends over 15 amino acids. With V trimmed by 7 bases and J by 4 bases, 12 bases remained unmatched. In nucleotides, the CDR3 is TGTGCCAGCACTATCCCCGGACAGGTCGGCTATGGCTACACCTTC. Translated: CASTIPGQVGYGYTF.

The chain links TRBV15 to TRBJ2-7; D perhaps matches TRBD2 (5 bases). Germline V lookup: CDR1 LNHNV, CDR2 YYDKDF (reference sequence). This CDR3 comprises 14 residues. V gave up 4 bases and J gave up 2 bases, with 12 bases separating them. The CDR3 is CATSNGGGPYEQYF. The CDR3 DNA sequence: TGTGCCACCAGCAATGGTGGAGGACCCTACGAGCAGTACTTC.

This chain connects TRBV18 to TRBJ2-7; possible D gene TRBD2, 5 bases. This CDR3 region has 14 residues. V lost 3 bases to trimming and J lost 0 bases, with 9 bases between them. Germline CDR1 KGHSH, CDR2 LQKENI. CDR3 bases: TGTGCCAGCTCACCGGACTCGAACTCCTACGAGCAGTACTTC. Protein: CASSPDSNSYEQYF. Based on the CDR3 plus reference TRBV18 and TRBJ2-7, the full variable domain is NAGVMQNPRHLVRRRGQEARLRCSPMKGHSHVYWYRQLPEEGLKFMVYLQKENIIDESGMPKERFSAEFPKEGPSILRIQQVVRGDSAAYFCASSPDSNSYEQYFGPGTRLTVT.

The J gene is TRBJ1-2, the V gene TRBV6-5; 8 bases are a match to TRBD1. Germline V gene sequence: CDR1 MNHEY, CDR2 SVGAGI. The CDR3 consists of 14 residues. The V gene end was trimmed by 6 bases and the J gene end by 5 bases; junction bases not matched to a gene: 8. Here the CDR3 reads CASSRGTGPYGYTF. Written as DNA, the CDR3 is TGTGCCAGCAGCCGAGGGACAGGACCGTATGGCTACACCTTC.

The V gene is TRBV2, the J gene TRBJ2-1, with 9 bases matching TRBD2. V lost 11 bases and J lost 3; bases outside the gene matches: 5. The CDR3 is 13 amino acids. CDR1 is SNHLY and CDR2 is FYNNEI in the germline V gene. The CDR3 DNA is TGTGCCGTCAGACTAGCGGTCTACAATGAGCAGTTCTTC. Translation gives CAVRLAVYNEQFF.

This clone has only a few counts. The chain joins TRBV7-3 to TRBJ2-7; 7 bases map to TRBD1. The germline V gene has CDR1 SGHTA and CDR2 FQGTGA. With 5 bases clipped from V and 3 bases from J, the junction kept 10 bases outside the gene matches. The CDR3 sequence is 15 residues long. The CDR3, as DNA: TGTGCCAGCAGCCCAAGACAGGGTCCTTTCTACGAGCAGTACTTC. It yields the protein CASSPRQGPFYEQYF.

The table lists this clone with a few counts. The chain couples TRBV29-1 to TRBJ1-5, with a tentative D call TRBD1 (5 bases). Germline V gives CDR1 SQVTM, CDR2 ANQGSEA. The V end was cut by 2 bases, the J end by 3 bases, with 8 bases between. CDR3 length: 13 amino acids. CDR3 DNA: TGCAGCGTTGAACTGGACAACAATCAGCCCCAGCATTTT. Translated, it gives CSVELDNNQPQHF.

V usage is TRBV15 and J usage is TRBJ2-1; D gene unclear. Germline values: CDR1 LNHNV, CDR2 YYDKDF (reference sequence). V was cut by 0 bases and J by 8 bases, with 5 bases left in between. This CDR3 comprises 12 residues. CDR3 coding DNA: TGTGCCACCAGCAGAGAACTCTATGAGCAGTTCTTC. Protein: CATSRELYEQFF.

CDR3 bases: TGTGCCAGCAGCGGTTCGCCCGGACGGAACTATGGCTACACCTTC. Translation gives CASSGSPGRNYGYTF. The chain couples TRBV9 to TRBJ1-2; D gene unclear. This CDR3 comprises 15 residues. With 3 bases removed from V and 2 bases from J, the gap between germline ends came to 14 bases. Germline V gene data show CDR1 as SGDLS and CDR2 as YYNGEE.

The V gene is TRBV11-2, the J gene TRBJ2-7; perhaps TRBD2 as D (5 bases). V was trimmed by 5 bases and J by 3 bases, leaving 17 bases between them. Per the germline V gene, CDR1 is SGHAT and CDR2 is FQNNGV. CDR3 length: 15 amino acids. The CDR3 DNA is TGTGCCAGCAGCCACCTTGCGGGTGGAGTCTACGAGCAGTACTTC. Protein: CASSHLAGGVYEQYF.

Details on this clone: A junction end diverges from the germline sequence, so it may reflect a read error. The chain links TRBV24-1 to TRBJ2-7, with D tentatively TRBD2 (6 bases). CDR3 length equals 13 residues. The V gene's germline CDR1 is KGHDR and CDR2 SFDVKD. CDR3 region: CATSDPPGADLDF. The CDR3 DNA reads as TGTGCCACCAGTGATCCCCCGGGAGCTGATTTGGACTTC.

This chain connects TRBV15 to TRBJ1-4; D uncertain. The V end was cut by 0 bases, the J end by 8 bases, with 7 bases between. The germline V gene has CDR1 LNHNV and CDR2 YYDKDF (reference sequence). CDR3 length equals 13 residues. The CDR3 loop reads CATSRDQAEKLFF. CDR3 coding DNA: TGTGCCACCAGCAGAGATCAAGCAGAAAAACTGTTTTTT.

The gene calls are TRBV5-1 and TRBJ2-1; 10 nucleotides line up with TRBD2. Germline-derived CDR1 and CDR2 are SGHRS and YFSETQ. After removal of 6 bases from V and 0 bases from J, the junction contained 3 bases not matched to a gene. This CDR3 region has 15 residues. CDR3 DNA sequence: TGCGCCAGCAACCCTAGCGGGAGCTCCTACAATGAGCAGTTCTTC. Translating gives CASNPSGSSYNEQFF.

The chain carries TRBV6-5 and TRBJ1-3, with D possibly matching TRBD1 (6 bases). Trimming stripped 5 bases from V and 2 bases from J, with 10 bases between. Germline lookup yields CDR1 MNHEY and CDR2 SVGAGI. This CDR3 is 14 amino acids long. The CDR3 DNA sequence: TGTGCCAGCAGTATACAGGGAACTGGAAACACCATATATTTT. Translated: CASSIQGTGNTIYF.